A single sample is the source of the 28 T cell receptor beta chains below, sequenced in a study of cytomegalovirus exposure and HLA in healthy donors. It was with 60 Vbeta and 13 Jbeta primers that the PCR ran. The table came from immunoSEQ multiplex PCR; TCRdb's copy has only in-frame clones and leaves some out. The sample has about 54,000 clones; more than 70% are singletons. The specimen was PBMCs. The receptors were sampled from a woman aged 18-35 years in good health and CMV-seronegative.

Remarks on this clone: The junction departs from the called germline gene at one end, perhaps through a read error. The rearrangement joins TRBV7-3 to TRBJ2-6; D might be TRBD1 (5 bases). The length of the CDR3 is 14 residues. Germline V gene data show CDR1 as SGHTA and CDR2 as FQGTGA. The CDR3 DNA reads TGTGCCAGCAGCTCAAAGAGTGGGGCCAACGGCCTGACTTTC. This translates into CASSSKSGANGLTF.

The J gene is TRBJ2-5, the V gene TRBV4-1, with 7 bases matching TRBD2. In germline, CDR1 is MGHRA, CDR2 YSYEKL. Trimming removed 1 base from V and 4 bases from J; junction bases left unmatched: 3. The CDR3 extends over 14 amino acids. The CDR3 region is CASSQVGEGETQYF. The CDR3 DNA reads TGCGCCAGCAGCCAAGTAGGGGAGGGAGAGACCCAGTACTTC.

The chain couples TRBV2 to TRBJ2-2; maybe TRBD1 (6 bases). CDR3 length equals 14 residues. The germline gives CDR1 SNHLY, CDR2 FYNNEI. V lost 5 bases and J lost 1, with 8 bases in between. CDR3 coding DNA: TGTGCCAGCAGTTCGGGACAGAACACCGGGGAGCTGTTTTTT. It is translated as CASSSGQNTGELFF.

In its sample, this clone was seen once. The CDR3 region has the DNA TGTGCCAGCAGCTCGACAGGGTTCGCCCACGAGCAGTACTTC. Translated: CASSSTGFAHEQYF. V and J are TRBV13 and TRBJ2-7, with 7 bases identical to TRBD1. Germline lookup yields CDR1 PRHDT and CDR2 FYEKMQ (reference sequence). Unmatched junction bases numbered 8, after V lost 4 bases and J lost 5 bases. This CDR3 comprises 14 residues.

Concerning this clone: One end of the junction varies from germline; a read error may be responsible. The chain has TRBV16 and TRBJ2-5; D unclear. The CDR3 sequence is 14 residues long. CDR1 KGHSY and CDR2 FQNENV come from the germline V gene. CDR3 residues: CASSESGQQETQYF. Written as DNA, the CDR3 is TGTGCCAGCAGCGAATCGGGCCAGCAAGAGACCCAGTACTTC.

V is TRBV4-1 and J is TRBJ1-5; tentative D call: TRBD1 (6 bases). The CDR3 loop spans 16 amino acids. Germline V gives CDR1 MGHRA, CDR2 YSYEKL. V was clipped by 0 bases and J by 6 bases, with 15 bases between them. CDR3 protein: CASSQEGRGLGQPQHF. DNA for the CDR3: TGCGCCAGCAGCCAAGAGGGCAGGGGATTAGGTCAGCCCCAGCATTTT.

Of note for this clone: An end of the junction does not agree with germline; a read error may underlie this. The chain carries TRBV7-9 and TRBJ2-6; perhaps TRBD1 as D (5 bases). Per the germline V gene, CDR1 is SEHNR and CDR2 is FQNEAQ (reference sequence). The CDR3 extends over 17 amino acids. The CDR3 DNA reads TGTGCCAGCAGCTTGAAGGGATCCCCTCCTGGGGCCAACGGCCTGACTTTC. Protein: CASSLKGSPPGANGLTF.

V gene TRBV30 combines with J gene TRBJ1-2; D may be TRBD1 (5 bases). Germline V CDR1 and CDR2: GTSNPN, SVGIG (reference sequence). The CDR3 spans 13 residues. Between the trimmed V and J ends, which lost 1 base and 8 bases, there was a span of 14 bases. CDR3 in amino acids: CAWSGGGVGGYTF. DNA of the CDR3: TGTGCCTGGAGTGGCGGGGGGGTTGGAGGCTACACCTTC.

The CDR3 DNA reads as TGTGCCAGCAGTTCAATCCAGGGGCGCAATCAGCCCCAGCATTTT. Translating it yields CASSSIQGRNQPQHF. This chain connects TRBV11-2 to TRBJ1-5; possibly TRBD1 for D (6 bases). The germline V gene has CDR1 SGHAT and CDR2 FQNNGV. The CDR3 is 15 amino acids. The ends were cut back, 6 bases at V and 2 bases at J, with 14 bases in the middle.

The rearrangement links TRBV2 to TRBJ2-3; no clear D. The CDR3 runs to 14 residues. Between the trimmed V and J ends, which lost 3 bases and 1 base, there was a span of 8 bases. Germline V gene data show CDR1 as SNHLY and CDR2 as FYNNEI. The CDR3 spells CASSDGGGTDTQYF. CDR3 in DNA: TGTGCCAGCAGTGACGGCGGAGGCACAGATACGCAGTATTTT. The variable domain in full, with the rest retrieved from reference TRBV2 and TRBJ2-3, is EPEVTQTPSHQVTQMGQEVILRCVPISNHLYFYWYRQILGQKVEFLVSFYNNEISEKSEIFDDQFSVERPDGSNFTLKIRSTKLEDSAMYFCASSDGGGTDTQYFGPGTRLTVL.

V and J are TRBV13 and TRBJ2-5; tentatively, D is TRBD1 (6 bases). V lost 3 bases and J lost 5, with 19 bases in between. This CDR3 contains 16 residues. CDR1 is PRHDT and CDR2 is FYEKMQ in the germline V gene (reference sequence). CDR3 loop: CASSLGAGSSGETQYF. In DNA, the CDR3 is TGTGCCAGCAGCTTGGGGGCAGGGTCTTCTGGTGAGACCCAGTACTTC.

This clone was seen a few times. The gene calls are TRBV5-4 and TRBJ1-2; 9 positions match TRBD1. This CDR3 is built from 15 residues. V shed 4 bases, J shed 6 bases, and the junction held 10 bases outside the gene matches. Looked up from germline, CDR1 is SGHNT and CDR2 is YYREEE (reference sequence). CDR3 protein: CASSDMMTGGNGYTF. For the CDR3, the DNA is TGTGCCAGCAGCGACATGATGACAGGGGGGAATGGCTACACCTTC.

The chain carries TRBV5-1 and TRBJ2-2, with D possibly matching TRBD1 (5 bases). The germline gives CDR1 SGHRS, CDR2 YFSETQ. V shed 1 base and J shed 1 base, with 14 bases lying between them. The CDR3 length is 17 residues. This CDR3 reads CASSLPPDTMNTGELFF. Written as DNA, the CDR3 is TGCGCCAGCAGCTTGCCGCCGGACACCATGAACACCGGGGAGCTGTTTTTT. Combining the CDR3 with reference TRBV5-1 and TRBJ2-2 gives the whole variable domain KAGVTQTPRYLIKTRGQQVTLSCSPISGHRSVSWYQQTPGQGLQFLFEYFSETQRNKGNFPGRFSGRQFSNSRSEMNVSTLELGDSALYLCASSLPPDTMNTGELFFGEGSRLTVL.

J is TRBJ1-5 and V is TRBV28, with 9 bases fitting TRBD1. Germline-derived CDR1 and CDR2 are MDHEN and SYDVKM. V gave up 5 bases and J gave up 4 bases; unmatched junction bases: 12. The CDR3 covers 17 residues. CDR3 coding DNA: TGTGCCAGCAGTGCTCCGGGACAGGGCCATTTTAATCAGCCCCAGCATTTT. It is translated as CASSAPGQGHFNQPQHF.

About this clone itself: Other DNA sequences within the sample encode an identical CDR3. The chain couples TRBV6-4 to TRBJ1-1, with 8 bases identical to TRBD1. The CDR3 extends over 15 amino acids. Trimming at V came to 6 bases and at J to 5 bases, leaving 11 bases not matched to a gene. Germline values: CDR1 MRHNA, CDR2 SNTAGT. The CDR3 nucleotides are TGTGCCAGCAGGACAGGGGAAGAAGGGGGGACTGAAGCTTTCTTT. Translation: CASRTGEEGGTEAFF.

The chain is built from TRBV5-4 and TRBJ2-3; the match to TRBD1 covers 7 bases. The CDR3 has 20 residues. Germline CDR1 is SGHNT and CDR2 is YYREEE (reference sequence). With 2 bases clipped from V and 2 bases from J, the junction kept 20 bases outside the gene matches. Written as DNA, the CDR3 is TGTGCCAGCAGCTTAGCCGGACAGGAAGGGTTGTTGGGGGCCACAGATACGCAGTATTTT. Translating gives CASSLAGQEGLLGATDTQYF.

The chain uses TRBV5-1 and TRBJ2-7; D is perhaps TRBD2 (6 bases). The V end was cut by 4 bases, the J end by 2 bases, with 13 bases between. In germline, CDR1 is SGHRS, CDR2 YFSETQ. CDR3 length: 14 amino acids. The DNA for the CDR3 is TGCGCCAGCAGCCCCTGGGGAGGCACCTACGAGCAGTACTTC. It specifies CASSPWGGTYEQYF.

CDR3 in amino acids: CASSELHPGGLNEKLFF. DNA for the CDR3: TGTGCCAGCAGTGAACTCCACCCGGGGGGCCTTAATGAAAAACTGTTTTTT. The V call is TRBV25-1, the J call TRBJ1-4; possible D gene TRBD1, 6 bases. The V gene lost 2 bases and the J gene lost 4 bases, with 17 bases spanning the gap. Looked up from germline, CDR1 is MGHDK and CDR2 is SYGVNS. The CDR3 runs 17 residues.

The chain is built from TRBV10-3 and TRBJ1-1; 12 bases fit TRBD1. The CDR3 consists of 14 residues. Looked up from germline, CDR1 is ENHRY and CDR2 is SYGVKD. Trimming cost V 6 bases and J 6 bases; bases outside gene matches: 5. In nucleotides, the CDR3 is TGTGCCATCAGCTGGGGACAGGGGGCCTCTGAAGCTTTCTTT. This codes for CAISWGQGASEAFF.

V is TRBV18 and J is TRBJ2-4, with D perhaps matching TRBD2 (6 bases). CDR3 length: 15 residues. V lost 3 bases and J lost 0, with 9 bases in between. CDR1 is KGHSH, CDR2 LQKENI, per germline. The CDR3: CASSPSGLAKNIQYF. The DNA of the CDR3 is TGTGCCAGCTCACCCTCGGGACTAGCCAAAAACATTCAGTACTTC.

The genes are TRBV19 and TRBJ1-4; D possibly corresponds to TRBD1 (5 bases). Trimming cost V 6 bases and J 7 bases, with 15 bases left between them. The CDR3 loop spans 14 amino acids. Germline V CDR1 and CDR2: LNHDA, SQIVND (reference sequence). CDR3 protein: CASSPDPGGEKLFF. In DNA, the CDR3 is TGTGCCAGTAGCCCGGACCCGGGGGGTGAAAAACTGTTTTTT.

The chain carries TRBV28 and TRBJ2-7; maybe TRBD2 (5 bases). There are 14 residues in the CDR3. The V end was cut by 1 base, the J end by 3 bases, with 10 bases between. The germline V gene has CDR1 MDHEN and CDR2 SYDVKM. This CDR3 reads CASSLYRGLYEQYF. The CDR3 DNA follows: TGTGCCAGCAGTTTATATAGAGGACTCTACGAGCAGTACTTC.

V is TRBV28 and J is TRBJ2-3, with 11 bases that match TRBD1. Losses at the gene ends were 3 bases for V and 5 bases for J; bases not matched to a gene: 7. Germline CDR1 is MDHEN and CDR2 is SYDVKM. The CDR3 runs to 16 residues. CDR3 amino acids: CASSFQGGQGGDTQYF. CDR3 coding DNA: TGTGCCAGCAGTTTTCAAGGGGGACAGGGGGGAGATACGCAGTATTTT.

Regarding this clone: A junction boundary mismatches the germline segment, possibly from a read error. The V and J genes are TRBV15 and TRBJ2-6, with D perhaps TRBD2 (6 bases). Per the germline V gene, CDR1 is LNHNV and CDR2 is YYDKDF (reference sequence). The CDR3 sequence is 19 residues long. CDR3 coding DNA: TGTGCCACCAGCCCCCGGAACCCGGTGGGACTCTCTGGGGCCAACGGCCTGACTTTC. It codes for CATSPRNPVGLSGANGLTF.

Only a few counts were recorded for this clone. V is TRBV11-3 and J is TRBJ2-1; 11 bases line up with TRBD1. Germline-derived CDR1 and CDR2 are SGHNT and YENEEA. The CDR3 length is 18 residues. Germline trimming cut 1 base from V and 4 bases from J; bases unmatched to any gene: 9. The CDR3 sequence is CASSLGTGGGGGYNEQFF. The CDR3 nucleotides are TGTGCCAGCAGCTTAGGGACAGGGGGCGGGGGTGGGTACAATGAGCAGTTCTTC.

CDR3: CASRAGQGVNGEQYF. For the CDR3, the DNA is TGTGCCAGCCGCGCGGGACAGGGGGTTAATGGGGAGCAGTACTTC. This chain uses TRBV7-9 with TRBJ2-7, with TRBD1 matching 11 bases. There are 15 residues in the CDR3. Germline V lookup: CDR1 SEHNR, CDR2 FQNEAQ (reference sequence). Trimming at V came to 8 bases and at J to 7 bases, leaving 13 bases not matched to a gene.

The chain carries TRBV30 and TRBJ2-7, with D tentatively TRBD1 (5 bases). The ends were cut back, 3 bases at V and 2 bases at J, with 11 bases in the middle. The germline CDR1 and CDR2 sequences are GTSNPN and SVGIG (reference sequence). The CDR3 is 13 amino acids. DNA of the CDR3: TGTGCCTGGAGGGGGCTCCCAGCCTACGAGCAGTACTTC. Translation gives CAWRGLPAYEQYF. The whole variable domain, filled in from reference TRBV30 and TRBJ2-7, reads SQTIHQWPATLVQPVGSPLSLECTVEGTSNPNLYWYRQAAGRGLQLLFYSVGIGQISSEVPQNLSASRPQDRQFILSSKKLLLSDSGFYLCAWRGLPAYEQYFGPGTRLTVT.

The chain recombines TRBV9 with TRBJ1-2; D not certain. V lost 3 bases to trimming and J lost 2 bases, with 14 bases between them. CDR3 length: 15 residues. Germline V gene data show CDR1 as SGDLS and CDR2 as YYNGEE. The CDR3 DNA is TGTGCCAGCAGCGGCGGTGGACGGGAAAACTATGGCTACACCTTC. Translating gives CASSGGGRENYGYTF.